The 28 T cell receptor beta chains in this list originate from one sample, sequenced in a study of cytomegalovirus exposure and HLA in healthy donors. PCR employed 60 Vbeta and 13 Jbeta primers. Using immunoSEQ multiplex PCR, the repertoire was profiled, and TCRdb retains in-frame clones only, with some absent. The repertoire holds more than 95,000 clones, with 74% as singletons. The sequenced material came from PBMCs. All receptors derive from a woman between 50 and 59 years old in good health and CMV-seropositive.

The rearrangement links TRBV4-2 to TRBJ2-3; TRBD2 aligns across 15 bases. Germline V CDR1 and CDR2: LGHNA, YNFKEQ. The trim removed 0 bases at V and 8 bases at J, leaving 6 bases unmatched. The CDR3 has 17 residues. The CDR3 DNA reads TGTGCCAGCAGCCAAGATGGACTAGCGGGGGGGCCGAGTACGCAGTATTTT. This codes for CASSQDGLAGGPSTQYF.

V is TRBV6-1 and J is TRBJ2-5; 8 nucleotides agree with TRBD2. CDR3 length: 13 residues. Trimming took 6 bases from V and 4 from J; bases not matched to a gene: 4. CDR1 and CDR2 from the germline V gene are MNHNS and SASEGT. The CDR3 reads CASRGTSSETQYF. The CDR3 DNA sequence: TGTGCCAGCAGAGGGACTAGTTCAGAGACCCAGTACTTC.

V and J are TRBV4-3 and TRBJ1-2; D ambiguous. CDR1 LGHNA and CDR2 YSLEER come from the germline V gene. Trimming removed 1 base from V and 8 bases from J, with 20 bases in between. This CDR3 spans 16 amino acids. As DNA, the CDR3 is TGCGCCAGCAGCCAAGTCCACGGGATTCCTATAGGCGGCTACACCTTC. Its translation is CASSQVHGIPIGGYTF.

The table lists this clone with a few counts. This chain joins TRBV10-3 and TRBJ1-1, with D perhaps matching TRBD1 (5 bases). V lost 2 bases and J lost 4, with 14 bases in between. CDR1 ENHRY and CDR2 SYGVKD come from the germline V gene. The CDR3 has 15 residues. CDR3 bases: TGTGCCATCAGTGAGAGCGGGGCGTTCGGCACTGAAGCTTTCTTT. Protein: CAISESGAFGTEAFF.

The chain joins TRBV18 to TRBJ2-3; TRBD1 agrees at 7 bases. The junction had 2 bases not matched to a gene; V was cut back by 2 bases and J by 3 bases. Germline values: CDR1 KGHSH, CDR2 LQKENI. The CDR3 totals 14 residues. CDR3 residues: CASSPAGGTDTQYF. The CDR3 bases are TGTGCCAGCTCACCAGCAGGGGGAACAGATACGCAGTATTTT. Supplemented by reference TRBV18 and TRBJ2-3, the full variable domain reads NAGVMQNPRHLVRRRGQEARLRCSPMKGHSHVYWYRQLPEEGLKFMVYLQKENIIDESGMPKERFSAEFPKEGPSILRIQQVVRGDSAAYFCASSPAGGTDTQYFGPGTRLTVL.

V and J are TRBV11-2 and TRBJ1-2; D call uncertain. Trimming stripped 2 bases from V and 6 bases from J, with 13 bases between. This CDR3 region has 14 residues. Germline V CDR1 and CDR2: SGHAT, FQNNGV. CDR3 residues: CASSLLALGDGYTF. The CDR3 DNA sequence: TGTGCCAGCAGCTTACTGGCCCTCGGGGATGGCTACACCTTC.

The J gene is TRBJ2-7, the V gene TRBV5-1; 7 bases are shared with TRBD1. Germline CDR1 SGHRS, CDR2 YFSETQ. The ends lost 0 bases at V and 2 bases at J; junction bases unmatched: 2. This CDR3 has 14 residues. The CDR3 loop reads CASSLGQGPYEQYF. The CDR3 region has the DNA TGCGCCAGCAGCTTGGGACAGGGACCCTACGAGCAGTACTTC.

Here the CDR3 reads CASSLGQLLTYEQYF. The CDR3 DNA reads as TGTGCCAGCAGCCTGGGACAGCTCCTAACCTACGAGCAGTACTTC. The chain employs TRBV7-2 and TRBJ2-7, with 7 bases lining up with TRBD1. The CDR3 covers 15 residues. V shed 5 bases, J shed 2 bases, and the junction held 9 bases outside the gene matches. The germline gives CDR1 SGHTA, CDR2 FQGNSA. Looking up the rest from reference TRBV7-2 and TRBJ2-7 gives the full variable domain: GAGVSQSPSNKVTEKGKDVELRCDPISGHTALYWYRQSLGQGLEFLIYFQGNSAPDKSGLPSDRFSAERTGGSVSTLTIQRTQQEDSAVYLCASSLGQLLTYEQYFGPGTRLTVT.

The rearrangement joins TRBV6-6 to TRBJ1-4; TRBD1 might be the D (6 bases). The CDR3 runs 15 residues. Germline lookup yields CDR1 MNHNY and CDR2 SVGAGI (reference sequence). Trimming took off 0 bases at V and 7 bases at J, with 12 bases between the two ends. The CDR3, as DNA: TGTGCCAGCAGTTACTCTTTGGGGGCTGGTGAAAAACTGTTTTTT. Protein sequence: CASSYSLGAGEKLFF.

V is TRBV30 and J is TRBJ2-1; D is unclear. The CDR3 consists of 16 residues. Trimming shortened V by 0 bases and J by 10 bases, and 22 bases separated the two germline ends. In germline, CDR1 is GTSNPN, CDR2 SVGIG (reference sequence). The CDR3 region is CAWSVAALHTIGEQFF. Written as DNA, the CDR3 is TGTGCCTGGAGTGTCGCGGCTTTACATACAATCGGGGAGCAGTTCTTC.

The J gene is TRBJ1-2, the V gene TRBV28; a weak D match, TRBD1 (6 bases). This CDR3 is built from 15 residues. Germline V lookup: CDR1 MDHEN, CDR2 SYDVKM. The V end was cut by 5 bases, the J end by 6 bases, with 19 bases between. Written as DNA, the CDR3 is TGTGCCAGCAGTCCGTCATCTACAGGGTTTGATGGCTACACCTTC. Protein sequence: CASSPSSTGFDGYTF.

The V and J genes are TRBV4-2 and TRBJ2-3; 9 bases are a match to TRBD1. The J segment lost 5 bases and the V segment lost 4 bases, leaving 10 bases of the junction unmatched. The CDR3 sequence is 16 residues long. Looked up from germline, CDR1 is LGHNA and CDR2 is YNFKEQ. For the CDR3, the DNA is TGTGCCAGCAGCCCCAAAGGACAGGGGCTGGGAGATACGCAGTATTTT. The encoded protein is CASSPKGQGLGDTQYF.

The chain employs TRBV6-6 and TRBJ1-1; the D is unclear. The CDR3 spans 12 residues. Deletions cut 6 bases from V and 5 bases from J, with 10 bases between. Germline V gene sequence: CDR1 MNHNY, CDR2 SVGAGI (reference sequence). The CDR3: CASSLLETEAFF. The DNA of the CDR3 is TGTGCCAGCAGCCTATTAGAGACTGAAGCTTTCTTT.

This chain connects TRBV6-6 to TRBJ1-5, with 10 bases matching TRBD1. Germline V gene sequence: CDR1 MNHNY, CDR2 SVGAGI (reference sequence). The CDR3 has 14 residues. Losses at the gene ends were 6 bases for V and 6 bases for J; bases not matched to a gene: 5. CDR3 in DNA: TGTGCCAGCAGCCGTGACAGGGGGCTTCAGCCCCAGCATTTT. Translated, it gives CASSRDRGLQPQHF.

This clone was detected a few times. This sequence joins TRBV28 and TRBJ2-4; 9 bases line up with TRBD2. The V gene end was trimmed by 7 bases and the J gene end by 6 bases; junction bases not matched to a gene: 7. Germline assignment: CDR1 MDHEN and CDR2 SYDVKM. The CDR3 covers 14 residues. The CDR3 loop is CASKRAGGGNIQYF. For the CDR3, the DNA is TGTGCCAGCAAAAGAGCGGGGGGAGGAAACATTCAGTACTTC.

The chain couples TRBV10-2 to TRBJ1-6, with no clear D. There are 14 residues in the CDR3. Trimming pared 3 bases from V and 7 bases from J, leaving 10 bases between. Germline V gene data show CDR1 as WSHSY and CDR2 as SAAADI. Here the CDR3 reads CASSDPSGNSPLHF. The CDR3 bases are TGCGCCAGCAGTGACCCGTCGGGGAATTCACCCCTCCACTTT.

The genes are TRBV7-3 and TRBJ2-3; 8 bases are shared with TRBD2. V was pared by 5 bases and J by 4 bases, with 17 bases of the junction left unmatched. Germline lookup yields CDR1 SGHTA and CDR2 FQGTGA. The CDR3 has 18 amino acids. The CDR3 reads CASSPLGRSSGEADTQYF. In DNA, the CDR3 is TGTGCCAGCAGCCCCCTTGGTAGGAGTAGCGGGGAGGCAGATACGCAGTATTTT.

This chain connects TRBV5-6 to TRBJ2-7; D is perhaps TRBD2 (5 bases). V lost 0 bases to trimming and J lost 0 bases, with 13 bases between them. Germline V lookup: CDR1 SGHDT, CDR2 YYEEEE. The CDR3 contains 16 residues. The CDR3 bases are TGTGCCAGCAGCTTGGGGGGAAAAGCGGCCTCCTACGAGCAGTACTTC. Its protein is CASSLGGKAASYEQYF.

The chain carries TRBV2 and TRBJ1-5; D call uncertain. The V gene lost 4 bases and the J gene lost 4 bases, with 14 bases spanning the gap. The CDR3 runs 15 residues. Germline loops: CDR1 SNHLY, CDR2 FYNNEI. This CDR3 is CASSADSAYNQPQHF. The CDR3, as DNA: TGTGCCAGCAGTGCCGACTCCGCATATAATCAGCCCCAGCATTTT.

The chain employs TRBV10-3 and TRBJ2-7; TRBD1 agrees at 8 bases. Unmatched junction bases numbered 10, after V lost 3 bases and J lost 9 bases. The CDR3 extends over 14 amino acids. From germline, CDR1 is ENHRY and CDR2 SYGVKD. The CDR3 reads CAISDETGAPRQYF. The CDR3 DNA is TGTGCCATCAGTGACGAGACAGGGGCGCCTCGGCAGTACTTC.

The CDR3 DNA reads as TGTGCCAGCACCATCGGGGGGAAACGTAGCACCGGGGAGCTGTTTTTT. This codes for CASTIGGKRSTGELFF. The rearrangement joins TRBV11-2 to TRBJ2-2, with 7 bases identical to TRBD2. Per the germline V gene, CDR1 is SGHAT and CDR2 is FQNNGV. The length of the CDR3 is 16 residues. Trimming removed 7 bases from V and 4 bases from J; junction bases left unmatched: 12.

The J gene is TRBJ2-7, the V gene TRBV5-1; 10 bases are shared with TRBD1. V shed 3 bases, J shed 2 bases, and the junction held 14 bases outside the gene matches. CDR3 length equals 18 residues. From germline, CDR1 is SGHRS and CDR2 YFSETQ. CDR3 nucleotide sequence: TGCGCCAGCAGCTGGCTTCCGGGACAGGGGACCACGGCCTACGAGCAGTACTTC. This codes for CASSWLPGQGTTAYEQYF.

The chain employs TRBV18 and TRBJ1-2; a possible D gene is TRBD1 (5 bases). V was trimmed by 2 bases and J by 4 bases, leaving 14 bases between them. Germline V CDR1 and CDR2: KGHSH, LQKENI. This CDR3 region has 15 residues. The CDR3 region has the DNA TGTGCCAGCTCACCAGCAGCGACAGCGATCTATGGCTACACCTTC. Amino acid sequence: CASSPAATAIYGYTF.

The CDR3, as DNA: TGTGCCAGCAGGTGGGACAGGGTGAGTGAAGCTTTCTTT. It specifies CASRWDRVSEAFF. The chain uses TRBV2 and TRBJ1-1, with 9 bases matching TRBD1. Germline assignment: CDR1 SNHLY and CDR2 FYNNEI. The CDR3 extends over 13 amino acids. J gave up 7 bases and V 6 bases, and 6 bases lay outside the gene matches.

This clone was detected ten times or more. The J gene is TRBJ2-6, the V gene TRBV6-5; no firm D call. Germline lookup yields CDR1 MNHEY and CDR2 SVGAGI. This CDR3 is 15 amino acids long. V lost 2 bases, J lost 0 bases, and 5 bases lay in between. Here the CDR3 DNA reads TGTGCCAGCAGTTACCAGCGCTCTGGGGCCAACGTCCTGACTTTC. Translated: CASSYQRSGANVLTF.

The rearrangement links TRBV11-3 to TRBJ2-3; D gene ambiguous. Trimming removed 5 bases from V and 0 bases from J, with 3 bases in between. Germline-derived CDR1 and CDR2 are SGHNT and YENEEA. This CDR3 spans 12 amino acids. The CDR3 DNA reads TGTGCCAGCAGCGAGAGCACAGATACGCAGTATTTT. Amino acid sequence: CASSESTDTQYF.

J is TRBJ2-3 and V is TRBV6-5; weak D call: TRBD2 (5 bases). The CDR3 runs to 15 residues. With 0 bases removed from V and 8 bases from J, the gap between germline ends came to 15 bases. From germline, CDR1 is MNHEY and CDR2 SVGAGI. The CDR3 spells CASSYSRPGRGTQYF. The CDR3, as DNA: TGTGCCAGCAGTTACTCCAGACCTGGCCGGGGTACGCAGTATTTT.

This sequence joins TRBV5-4 and TRBJ2-1; D might be TRBD2 (6 bases). The CDR3 extends over 14 amino acids. V dropped 5 bases and J dropped 4 bases, with 13 bases sitting between them. Germline V CDR1 and CDR2: SGHNT, YYREEE (reference sequence). The CDR3 region is CASRTGTGYNEQFF. The CDR3 bases are TGTGCCAGCAGAACCGGGACTGGGTACAATGAGCAGTTCTTC.